This TCR beta chain was captured in a study of patients and donors after allogeneic stem cell transplantation. TCRdb fed the RT-PCR reads into MiXCR, producing one record per CDR3 protein. Here the sample spans 150,000 to 200,000 distinct CDR3 sequences, 41% being singletons. Trimming pared 7 bases from V and 3 bases from J, leaving 13 bases between. Per germline, CDR1 MDHEN and CDR2 SYDVKM. This CDR3 region has 13 residues. This clonotype was picked up a small number of times. Sequencing was performed on blood, either unsorted or a sorted T cell fraction (not recorded which). V is TRBV28 and J is TRBJ2-7, with D tentatively TRBD1 (5 bases). This TCR was recovered from a human donor who was either an allogeneic HSCT recipient or a stem cell or donor lymphocyte infusion donor (not recorded which). It is not recorded whose cells these are; they may come from a transplant donor. In nucleotides, the CDR3 is TGTGCCAGCACCTCCAGGGTATACTACGAGCAGTACTTC. The encoded protein is CASTSRVYYEQYF.